One and the same sample provided the 22 T cell receptor beta chains below, sequenced in a study of OX40 agonist ivuxolimab in advanced cancers. The method was immunoSEQ multiplex PCR; TCRdb's version includes in-frame clones alone and lacks a portion of them. This table has tens of thousands of clones, less than 90% appearing once. Here the sequenced sample was CD4+ or CD8+ T cells sorted from blood, taken in a trial of the OX40 agonist ivuxolimab. The receptors shown here come from an adult with an advanced solid tumor such as melanoma, head and neck, liver or kidney cancer.

This chain links TRBV5-5 with TRBJ1-4; D perhaps matches TRBD1 (6 bases). Germline V gene lookup returns CDR1 SGHKS and CDR2 YYEKEE (reference sequence). The V end lost 4 bases, the J end lost 7 bases, and 17 bases lay between the germline ends. The CDR3 contains 15 residues. CDR3 region: CASSLVEGGVEKLFF. The CDR3 coding sequence is TGTGCCAGCAGCCTGGTCGAGGGGGGCGTTGAAAAACTGTTTTTT. Based on the CDR3 plus reference TRBV5-5 and TRBJ1-4, the full variable domain is DAGVTQSPTHLIKTRGQQVTLRCSPISGHKSVSWYQQVLGQGPQFIFQYYEKEERGRGNFPDRFSARQFPNYSSELNVNALLLGDSALYLCASSLVEGGVEKLFFGSGTQLSVL.

The chain employs TRBV6-6 and TRBJ2-7, with 8 bases matching TRBD1. The CDR3 sequence is 12 residues long. With V trimmed by 11 bases and J by 4 bases, 7 bases remained unmatched. Per germline, CDR1 MNHNY and CDR2 SVGAGI (reference sequence). The CDR3 loop is CAVGQELYEQYF. CDR3 bases: TGTGCCGTGGGACAGGAACTTTACGAGCAGTACTTC.

The V gene is TRBV10-3, the J gene TRBJ1-2; D is perhaps TRBD1 (6 bases). Germline CDR1 is ENHRY and CDR2 is SYGVKD. The ends were cut back, 5 bases at V and 9 bases at J, with 22 bases in the middle. This CDR3 has 15 amino acids. The CDR3 is CAISRDGTPPDSYTF. The CDR3 nucleotides are TGTGCCATCAGTCGAGACGGGACACCGCCTGATAGCTACACCTTC.

This rearrangement joins TRBV7-6 to TRBJ2-3; the match to TRBD1 covers 8 bases. After removal of 2 bases from V and 7 bases from J, the junction contained 11 bases not matched to a gene. This CDR3 is built from 16 residues. Germline loops: CDR1 SGHVS, CDR2 FNYEAQ. The CDR3 DNA sequence: TGTGCCAGCAGCTTAACTCCGGGACAGGCAGATTATACGCAGTATTTT. Protein product: CASSLTPGQADYTQYF.

The rearrangement uses TRBV14 and TRBJ2-7, with TRBD2 identical over 9 bases. Looked up from germline, CDR1 is SGHDN and CDR2 is FVKESK. The CDR3 runs 15 residues. V lost 4 bases to trimming and J lost 3 bases; unmatched junction nucleotides: 7. The CDR3 region is CASSRLAGDFYEQYF. The CDR3 nucleotides read TGTGCCAGCAGCCGATTAGCGGGAGACTTCTACGAGCAGTACTTC.

The J gene is TRBJ2-7, the V gene TRBV6-5; D might be TRBD2 (5 bases). Germline assignment: CDR1 MNHEY and CDR2 SVGAGI. Trimming removed 4 bases from V and 6 bases from J, with 13 bases in between. CDR3 length: 13 residues. The CDR3 DNA is TGTGCCAGCAGTTGGGCTAGCTCAGGCGAGCAGTACTTC. Translated, it gives CASSWASSGEQYF.

The chain employs TRBV27 and TRBJ2-7; TRBD1 matches at 8 bases. This CDR3 comprises 13 residues. Germline assignment: CDR1 MNHEY and CDR2 SMNVEV (reference sequence). V was clipped by 3 bases and J by 5 bases; unmatched bases: 3. This chain's CDR3 is CASSFGTGNEQYF. The CDR3 DNA sequence: TGTGCCAGCAGTTTTGGGACAGGCAACGAGCAGTACTTC.

The chain recombines TRBV6-1 with TRBJ2-7; unclear D gene. Germline CDR1 and CDR2: MNHNS and SASEGT. Trimming removed 3 bases at V and 7 bases at J, with 7 bases between. This CDR3 spans 11 amino acids. The CDR3 reads CASSDTGEQYF. CDR3 nucleotides: TGTGCCAGCAGTGACACGGGTGAGCAGTACTTC.

This chain uses TRBV4-3 with TRBJ1-3; unclear D gene. The CDR3 sequence is 13 residues long. Trimming shortened V by 1 base and J by 4 bases, and 5 bases separated the two germline ends. CDR1 and CDR2 (germline): LGHNA, YSLEER. CDR3 nucleotide sequence: TGCGCCAGCAGCCAAGTAGGCGGAAACACCATATATTTT. Translation gives CASSQVGGNTIYF.

The gene calls are TRBV27 and TRBJ2-2; no reliable D call. The V gene lost 3 bases and the J gene lost 5 bases, with 7 bases spanning the gap. The CDR3 sequence is 13 residues long. Looked up from germline, CDR1 is MNHEY and CDR2 is SMNVEV (reference sequence). The CDR3 protein is CASSFMETGELFF. The DNA of the CDR3 is TGTGCCAGCAGTTTTATGGAAACCGGGGAGCTGTTTTTT.

This CDR3 is CASSEGHNYGYTF. CDR3 coding DNA: TGTGCCAGCAGTGAGGGGCATAACTATGGCTACACCTTC. The chain carries TRBV6-1 and TRBJ1-2; maybe TRBD1 (5 bases). The CDR3 is 13 amino acids. The V end was cut by 3 bases, the J end by 1 base, with 6 bases between. CDR1 and CDR2 from the germline V gene are MNHNS and SASEGT.

This clone has more than one count but fewer than ten. V is TRBV5-4 and J is TRBJ1-2; weak D call: TRBD1 (5 bases). The CDR3 totals 14 residues. Germline lookup yields CDR1 SGHNT and CDR2 YYREEE (reference sequence). Trimming removed 4 bases at V and 3 bases at J, with 13 bases between. CDR3: CASSQETVDYGYTF. CDR3 sequence (DNA): TGTGCCAGCAGCCAAGAGACAGTCGACTATGGCTACACCTTC. Full variable domain (outside the CDR3, taken from reference TRBV5-4 and TRBJ1-2): ETGVTQSPTHLIKTRGQQVTLRCSSQSGHNTVSWYQQALGQGPQFIFQYYREEENGRGNFPPRFSGLQFPNYSSELNVNALELDDSALYLCASSQETVDYGYTFGSGTRLTVV.

The CDR3 nucleotides are TGTGCCAGTAGTAACTCGCAGGGGCATGGCACAGATACGCAGTATTTT. Residues: CASSNSQGHGTDTQYF. This rearrangement joins TRBV19 to TRBJ2-3; a weak D match, TRBD1 (6 bases). This CDR3 has 16 residues. V lost 4 bases, J lost 1 base, and 15 bases lay in between. CDR1 and CDR2 from the germline V gene are LNHDA and SQIVND (reference sequence). The whole variable domain, filled in from reference TRBV19 and TRBJ2-3, reads DGGITQSPKYLFRKEGQNVTLSCEQNLNHDAMYWYRQDPGQGLRLIYYSQIVNDFQKGDIAEGYSVSREKKESFPLTVTSAQKNPTAFYLCASSNSQGHGTDTQYFGPGTRLTVL.

J is TRBJ2-7 and V is TRBV4-2; 11 positions match TRBD1. Germline CDR1 is LGHNA and CDR2 is YNFKEQ. This CDR3 is 17 amino acids long. V was clipped by 0 bases and J by 3 bases; unmatched bases: 7. The CDR3 DNA sequence: TGTGCCAGCAGCCAAGAGATACCGGGACAGGGGGTCTACGAGCAGTACTTC. Amino acid sequence: CASSQEIPGQGVYEQYF.

The CDR3 coding sequence is TGTGCCAGCAGCTTAGAGGCTAGCGGACGAGGTTACGAGCAGTACTTC. Amino acids: CASSLEASGRGYEQYF. This chain connects TRBV2 to TRBJ2-7, with 7 bases identical to TRBD2. The CDR3 is 16 amino acids. V trimming: 6 bases; J trimming: 4 bases; junction bases outside the gene matches: 15. The germline V gene has CDR1 SNHLY and CDR2 FYNNEI. The complete variable domain, with remaining parts taken from reference TRBV2 and TRBJ2-7, reads EPEVTQTPSHQVTQMGQEVILRCVPISNHLYFYWYRQILGQKVEFLVSFYNNEISEKSEIFDDQFSVERPDGSNFTLKIRSTKLEDSAMYFCASSLEASGRGYEQYFGPGTRLTVT.

This clone is medium-sized (0.01 to 0.1%) within its sample. CDR3 nucleotides: TGTGCCAGCAGCTCCGGACCTTACAATGAGCAGTTCTTC. Encoded protein: CASSSGPYNEQFF. The V gene is TRBV13, the J gene TRBJ2-1; D not resolved. Trimming shortened V by 4 bases and J by 4 bases, and 8 bases separated the two germline ends. There are 13 residues in the CDR3. The germline V gene has CDR1 PRHDT and CDR2 FYEKMQ (reference sequence).

A note on this clone: A read error is possible here, since a much larger clone lies one base away. V usage is TRBV9 and J usage is TRBJ2-3; D perhaps matches TRBD1 (5 bases). Germline CDR1 and CDR2: SGDLS and YYNGEE. The CDR3 is 15 residues long. CDR3 protein: CANSVDGRATDTQYF. For the CDR3, the DNA is TGTGCCAACAGCGTAGACGGCAGGGCCACAGATACGCAGTATTTT. The whole variable domain, remainder taken from reference TRBV9 and TRBJ2-3, is DSGVTQTPKHLITATGQRVTLRCSPRSGDLSVYWYQQSLDQGLQFLIQYYNGEERAKGNILERFSAQQFPDLHSELNLSSLELGDSALYFCANSVDGRATDTQYFGPGTRLTVL.

The V gene is TRBV7-6, the J gene TRBJ2-3; 12 bases match TRBD2. Germline CDR1 and CDR2: SGHVS and FNYEAQ. The CDR3 is 17 amino acids. With 1 base clipped from V and 1 base from J, the junction kept 3 bases outside the gene matches. CDR3 DNA: TGTGCCAGCAGCTTAGGACTAGCGGGAGAGGGCACAGATACGCAGTATTTT. Amino acid sequence: CASSLGLAGEGTDTQYF. The full variable domain, with the rest looked up from reference TRBV7-6 and TRBJ2-3, is GAGVSQSPRYKVTKRGQDVALRCDPISGHVSLYWYRQALGQGPEFLTYFNYEAQQDKSGLPNDRFSAERPEGSISTLTIQRTEQRDSAMYRCASSLGLAGEGTDTQYFGPGTRLTVL.

This clone was found once. V gene TRBV27 combines with J gene TRBJ1-2, with D perhaps TRBD1 (6 bases). V was cut by 4 bases and J by 5 bases, with 17 bases left in between. CDR3 length equals 15 residues. Germline CDR1 reads MNHEY; CDR2 reads SMNVEV (reference sequence). CDR3 DNA sequence: TGTGCCAGCAGTTCACCCGAGACAGGCGGATATGGCTACACCTTC. It encodes CASSSPETGGYGYTF.

CDR3 nucleotide sequence: TGTGCCAGCAGTTTTTATGCGTCCGGCGCAGCCTCTGGGGCCAACGTCCTGACTTTC. Encoded protein: CASSFYASGAASGANVLTF. The J gene is TRBJ2-6, the V gene TRBV28; no clear D gene. Germline-derived CDR1 and CDR2 are MDHEN and SYDVKM. Between the trimmed V and J ends, which lost 3 bases and 0 bases, there was a span of 18 bases. The CDR3 covers 19 residues.

As for this clone: This same CDR3 is encoded by further DNA sequences in the sample. The chain carries TRBV6-1 and TRBJ1-1; D ambiguous. Deletions cut 1 base from V and 8 bases from J, with 5 bases between. In germline, CDR1 is MNHNS, CDR2 SASEGT. This CDR3 has 11 residues. The DNA for the CDR3 is TGTGCCAGCAGTGAAGTTACCGAAGCTTTCTTT. This gives the protein CASSEVTEAFF.

This chain uses TRBV7-6 with TRBJ2-1; D is possibly TRBD2 (5 bases). Germline lookup yields CDR1 SGHVS and CDR2 FNYEAQ. Trimming removed 0 bases from V and 5 bases from J, with 11 bases in between. This CDR3 region has 15 residues. This CDR3 reads CASSLAGGENNEQFF. The CDR3 DNA follows: TGTGCCAGCAGCTTAGCCGGAGGTGAGAACAATGAGCAGTTCTTC.